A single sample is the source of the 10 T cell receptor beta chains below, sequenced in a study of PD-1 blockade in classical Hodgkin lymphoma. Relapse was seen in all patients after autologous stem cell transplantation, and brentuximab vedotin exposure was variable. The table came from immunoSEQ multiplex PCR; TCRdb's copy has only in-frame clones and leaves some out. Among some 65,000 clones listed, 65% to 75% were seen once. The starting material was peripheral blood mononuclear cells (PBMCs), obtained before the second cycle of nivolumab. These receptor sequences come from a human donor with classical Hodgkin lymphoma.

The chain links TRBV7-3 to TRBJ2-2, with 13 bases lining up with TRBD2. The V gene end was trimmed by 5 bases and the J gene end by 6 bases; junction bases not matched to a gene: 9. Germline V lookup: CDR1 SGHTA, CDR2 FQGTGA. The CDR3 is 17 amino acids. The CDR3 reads CASSRGGLAGVSGELFF. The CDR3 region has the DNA TGTGCCAGCAGCCGGGGCGGACTAGCGGGAGTGTCCGGGGAGCTGTTTTTT.

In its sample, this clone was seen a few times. The chain's CDR3 is CASSVYLIGGYTF. Here the CDR3 DNA reads TGTGCCAGCAGTGTGTACCTGATAGGTGGCTACACCTTC. The genes are TRBV2 and TRBJ1-2; D not certain. The CDR3 consists of 13 residues. Germline V CDR1 and CDR2: SNHLY, FYNNEI. Trimming left V 4 bases short and J 7 bases short, with 13 bases between.

Written as DNA, the CDR3 is TGTGCCTTTACGGGAGGACGGAACAATCAGCCCCAGCATTTT. This codes for CAFTGGRNNQPQHF. This chain joins TRBV30 and TRBJ1-5; D is ambiguous. Trimming stripped 7 bases from V and 3 bases from J, with 16 bases between. The CDR3 spans 14 residues. Germline V lookup: CDR1 GTSNPN, CDR2 SVGIG (reference sequence).

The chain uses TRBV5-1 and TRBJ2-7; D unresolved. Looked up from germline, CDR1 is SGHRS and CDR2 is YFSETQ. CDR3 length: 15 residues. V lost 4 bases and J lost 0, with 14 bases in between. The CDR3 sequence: CASSPRTDHSYEQYF. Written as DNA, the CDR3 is TGCGCCAGCAGCCCCCGGACCGACCACTCCTACGAGCAGTACTTC. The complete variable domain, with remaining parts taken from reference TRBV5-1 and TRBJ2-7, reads KAGVTQTPRYLIKTRGQQVTLSCSPISGHRSVSWYQQTPGQGLQFLFEYFSETQRNKGNFPGRFSGRQFSNSRSEMNVSTLELGDSALYLCASSPRTDHSYEQYFGPGTRLTVT.

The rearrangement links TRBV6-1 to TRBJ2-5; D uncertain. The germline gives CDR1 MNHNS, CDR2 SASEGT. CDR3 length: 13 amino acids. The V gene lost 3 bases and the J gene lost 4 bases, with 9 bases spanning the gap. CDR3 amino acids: CASSDPARETQYF. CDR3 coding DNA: TGTGCCAGCAGTGATCCGGCCCGAGAGACCCAGTACTTC.

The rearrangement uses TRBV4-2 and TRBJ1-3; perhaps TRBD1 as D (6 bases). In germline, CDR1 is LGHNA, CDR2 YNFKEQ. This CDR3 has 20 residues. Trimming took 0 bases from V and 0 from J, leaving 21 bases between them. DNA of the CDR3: TGTGCCAGCAGCCAAGATCCCACTTCGGGGGCAGGGAACTCTGGAAACACCATATATTTT. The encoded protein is CASSQDPTSGAGNSGNTIYF.

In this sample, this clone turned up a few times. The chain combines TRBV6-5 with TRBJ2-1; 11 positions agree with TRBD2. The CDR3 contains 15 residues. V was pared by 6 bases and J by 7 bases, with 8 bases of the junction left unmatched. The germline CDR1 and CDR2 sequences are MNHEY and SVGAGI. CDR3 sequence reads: CASSLITSGRNEQFF. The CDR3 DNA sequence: TGTGCCAGCAGCCTCATCACTAGCGGGAGAAATGAGCAGTTCTTC.

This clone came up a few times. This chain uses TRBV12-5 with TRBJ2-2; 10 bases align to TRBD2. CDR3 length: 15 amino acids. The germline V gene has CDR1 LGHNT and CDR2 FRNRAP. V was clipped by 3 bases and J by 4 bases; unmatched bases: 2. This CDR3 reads CASGFLAGGTGELFF. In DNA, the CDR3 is TGTGCTAGTGGTTTCTTAGCGGGGGGCACCGGGGAGCTGTTTTTT.

The CDR3 reads CASSSLGGDANIQYF. The CDR3 DNA follows: TGTGCCAGCAGCTCCCTCGGAGGGGATGCTAACATTCAGTACTTC. The chain combines TRBV11-3 with TRBJ2-4, with D possibly TRBD2 on 6 matching bases. V gave up 4 bases and J gave up 7 bases, with 17 bases separating them. Germline V gene lookup returns CDR1 SGHNT and CDR2 YENEEA. The CDR3 is 15 amino acids.

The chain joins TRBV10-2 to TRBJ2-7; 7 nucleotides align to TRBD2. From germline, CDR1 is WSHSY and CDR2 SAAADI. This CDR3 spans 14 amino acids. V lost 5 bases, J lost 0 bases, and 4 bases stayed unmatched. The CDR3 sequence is CASSQAGVSYEQYF. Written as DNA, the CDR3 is TGCGCCAGCAGTCAGGCGGGAGTCTCCTACGAGCAGTACTTC.